This T cell receptor beta chain was sequenced in a study of T cell responses to AZD1222 COVID-19 vaccine (dated by TCRdb to the early 2020s). Concerning the study at large: Because spike-specific TCR depth and breadth did not differ between the two schedules, AZD1222 recipients who got a second dose at roughly 4 weeks were pooled with those who got a second dose at roughly 12 weeks. Trial participants were enrolled into age subgroups of 18-55, 56-69 and 70-plus years, which contained 148, 28 and 57 TCR-sequenced participants, respectively. TCR sequencing covered more than 230 trial participants: around 210 given two doses of AZD1222 and about 26 given two doses of MenACWY control vaccine.

For this clone: Its antigen has not been determined. Base qualities were left out, and no much larger clone turns up one base away.

The time point label for this specimen denotes: baseline before first vaccination. Vaccinee samples came from UK trials COV001 and COV002, including a single-blind randomized controlled phase 2/3 trial of AZD1222 (ChAdOx1 nCoV-19) in healthy adults. Trial participant PBMC samples were collected at day 0 and day 28 after the second dose for TCRbeta chain sequencing. What the work shows at the level of the full study, not this receptor alone: Participants were mostly white British and included more females than males, and it was suggested by the authors that clonal diversity may have been underestimated. Conclusions about previously exposed vaccinees are limited, since just six AZD1222 recipients were seropositive for SARS-CoV-2 at baseline. The 56-69-year group was small, and its depth increase did not reach significance, likely because of low power. Reportedly, almost half of the unique spike-specific TCRs recognized epitopes lying outside the regions that are mutated in the B.1.351 and B.1.1.7 variants. A significant rise in spike-specific TCR breadth and depth was observed after two AZD1222 doses relative to day 0 and relative to MenACWY recipients. Vaccine-associated CD4 TCRs spanned the whole spike protein, with dominant responses in regions 160-218 and 743-854. Because no day 14 peak-response samples were available, repertoires were characterized only after the peak T cell response.

The CDR3 regions of human TCRbeta chains were analyzed by immunosequencing. The published analysis was carried out like this. Repertoire TCRs were checked for matches against a reference library of SARS-CoV-2-specific TCRs that had been generated using the MIRA antigen-specificity platform. Breadth was defined as the fraction of unique TCRs that were SARS-CoV-2-associated. Depth was defined as the fraction of total T cells that were SARS-CoV-2-associated. Using the MIRA data, each spike-specific TCR was mapped to the spike region that the TCR reacts to and placed in a CD4 or CD8 class. Log10-transformed breadth and depth values were compared by one-way ANOVA with Sidak's multiple comparisons tests. Here the immuneACCESS table is served through TCRdb, limited to in-frame sequences with V and J called. Missing clones are a known gap in these copies; in checked studies unresolved V genes cover under half, and the rest lacks a known reason. V and J calls and clone size are given by that table; D and trimming were obtained from the DNA. Present in this sample are about 180,000 clones, 85% to 90% of which were seen just once. Jointly, the top ten make up 1.6% of the sample.

The junction carries 8 bases between V and J, which are trimmed by 6 bases and 5 bases respectively. CDR1 DFQATT and CDR2 SNEGSKA were looked up in the germline V gene (reference sequence). Including the terminal cysteine and phenylalanine, the CDR3 comprises 11 residues. CDR3 DNA is the only sequence kept; it has 33 bases, read in frame from the first base. The input for sequencing was peripheral blood, taken on day 0 of AZD1222 vaccination. This chain is built from TRBV20-1 and TRBJ2-1; too little of a D gene remains to name it. This receptor was taken from an adult in good health. The nucleotides are TGCAGTGCCGAAAGAAACAATGAGCAGTTCTTC. Its product reads: CSAERNNEQFF.